Following are 10 T cell receptor beta chains from one sample sequenced in a study of CD8 T cells in ankylosing spondylitis (dated by TCRdb to the late 2010s). Overall study results and their limits: Blood from ankylosing spondylitis patients appeared to be characterized by a TCR beta motif composed of about eight highly homologous amino acid variants.

The antigens of these receptors remain unknown. The library was generated by 5' RACE. Sequencing took place on an Illumina HiSeq 2500. TCRdb cleaned the public reads at Q25 with fastp, built clones with MiXCR and kept in-frame beta chains. Every CDR3 protein is listed once, alongside the most common genes and DNA of its rows. This sample lists 220,000 or so distinct CDR3 sequences; about 17% were detected once. Approximately 40% of the sample is taken by the ten largest. The sample was blood, either unsorted or a sorted T cell fraction (not recorded which). These receptors originate from a male donor with ankylosing spondylitis.

This clonotype was found a few times. The rearrangement uses TRBV27 and TRBJ2-7; the D gene is possibly TRBD1 (6 bases). Germline CDR1 MNHEY, CDR2 SMNVEV (reference sequence). This CDR3 spans 15 amino acids. V was clipped by 5 bases and J by 0 bases, with 14 bases between them. CDR3 amino acids: CASSTLDRSSYEQYF. The CDR3 DNA reads as TGTGCCAGCAGTACCCTCGACAGGTCCTCCTACGAGCAGTACTTC.

This clonotype was seen only a few times. The V and J genes are TRBV5-5 and TRBJ2-7, with D possibly TRBD1 on 5 matching bases. Germline-derived CDR1 and CDR2 are SGHKS and YYEKEE (reference sequence). Trimming stripped 3 bases from V and 5 bases from J, with 12 bases between. The CDR3 has 13 residues. The CDR3, as DNA: TGTGCCAGCAGCTCCACTTCAGGGAACGAGCAGTACTTC. This sequence encodes CASSSTSGNEQYF.

This clonotype was seen only a few times. The J gene is TRBJ2-1, the V gene TRBV5-1, with D possibly being TRBD1 or TRBD2 (6 bases each). This CDR3 has 14 residues. Trimming removed 6 bases at V and 2 bases at J, with 12 bases between. From germline, CDR1 is SGHRS and CDR2 YFSETQ. The CDR3 nucleotides read TGCGCCAGCACCCCGGGGGCAGCCTACAATGAGCAGTTCTTC. This translates into CASTPGAAYNEQFF.

V and J are TRBV27 and TRBJ2-1, with 10 bases lining up with TRBD2. Germline V gives CDR1 MNHEY, CDR2 SMNVEV (reference sequence). This CDR3 has 17 residues. V dropped 5 bases and J dropped 5; count of bases not matched to a gene: 12. The CDR3 is CASSPILTSGVNNEQFF. The CDR3 nucleotides are TGTGCCAGCAGTCCTATCCTCACTAGCGGGGTAAACAATGAGCAGTTCTTC.

This rearrangement joins TRBV21-1 to TRBJ2-7. TRBV21-1 is a recognized pseudogene. This CDR3 comprises 13 residues. CDR3 DNA sequence: TGTGCCAGCAGCAAAGGAGACGCGGACGAGCAGTACTTC. Encoded protein: CASSKGDADEQYF.

The rearrangement links TRBV28 to TRBJ2-7, with 9 bases fitting TRBD1. The CDR3 extends over 13 amino acids. In germline, CDR1 is MDHEN, CDR2 SYDVKM. The V gene end was trimmed by 4 bases and the J gene end by 5 bases; junction bases not matched to a gene: 3. The CDR3 DNA reads TGTGCCAGCAGTTCCAGACAGGGGGACGAGCAGTACTTC. It codes for CASSSRQGDEQYF.

This clonotype was found a few times. V is TRBV10-2 and J is TRBJ2-2; perhaps TRBD2 as D (6 bases). This CDR3 spans 15 amino acids. Germline CDR1 reads WSHSY; CDR2 reads SAAADI. V was trimmed by 5 bases and J by 3 bases, leaving 13 bases between them. The DNA of the CDR3 is TGCGCCAGCAGTCCCCAGGGAGGCGACACCGGGGAGCTGTTTTTT. As protein: CASSPQGGDTGELFF.

The chain links TRBV28 to TRBJ2-5; perhaps TRBD2 as D (6 bases). Per the germline V gene, CDR1 is MDHEN and CDR2 is SYDVKM. The CDR3 length is 16 residues. Trimming shortened V by 4 bases and J by 0 bases, and 15 bases separated the two germline ends. The CDR3 nucleotides read TGTGCCAGCAGTTCGGGGGTTGGGGGGTACCAAGAGACCCAGTACTTC. Protein sequence: CASSSGVGGYQETQYF.

The V call is TRBV2, the J call TRBJ2-5, with TRBD1 matching over 9 bases. CDR3 size: 13 residues. CDR1 is SNHLY and CDR2 is FYNNEI in the germline V gene. Trimming at V came to 6 bases and at J to 5 bases, leaving 4 bases not matched to a gene. CDR3 sequence reads: CASRGTGGETQYF. The CDR3 nucleotides are TGTGCCAGCAGGGGAACAGGGGGCGAGACCCAGTACTTC.

The chain couples TRBV9 to TRBJ2-7; D remains unclear. Trimming cost V 3 bases and J 3 bases, with 10 bases left between them. The CDR3 covers 13 residues. Germline CDR1 is SGDLS and CDR2 is YYNGEE. CDR3 coding DNA: TGTGCCAGCAGCGGCGGATCCGTCTACGAGCAGTACTTC. It codes for CASSGGSVYEQYF.